This T cell receptor (beta chain) was recorded in a study of T cell responses to AZD1222 COVID-19 vaccine. For the study at large: Second doses were pooled across both intervals (about 4 or about 12 weeks).

General study findings and limits: Reportedly, nearly half of unique spike TCRs recognized epitopes outside B.1.351/B.1.1.7 mutations. Clonal diversity was possibly underestimated; the donors were predominantly white British and more often female. Two AZD1222 doses significantly raised spike-specific TCR breadth and depth over controls.

As for this clone: Its target is unknown. The sample holds other DNA sequences that translate to the same CDR3.

The repertoire was sequenced with immunoSEQ multiplex PCR; TCRdb's copy has only in-frame clones and lacks some. Of 100,000 to 150,000 clones in the sample, 70% to 85% are singletons; the top ten hold around 6%. The receptor was derived from an adult in good health. The sample here was peripheral blood, taken on day 0 of AZD1222 vaccination.

The CDR3 DNA reads as TGTGCCAGCAGTTTAGACAGGGGGGAGACCCAGTACTTC. Translating gives CASSLDRGETQYF. The rearrangement links TRBV12-3 or TRBV12-4 to TRBJ2-5; TRBD1 matches 8 bases. With 1 base clipped from V and 5 bases from J, the junction kept 0 bases outside the gene matches. The CDR3 has 13 residues.